Below, one TCR beta chain is given with its context. The antigen is undetermined. The germline V and J ends were trimmed by 2 bases and 0 bases, with 9 bases remaining between them. CDR3 size: 15 residues. Germline V gene sequence: CDR1 MGHRA, CDR2 YSYEKL. The entry originates in a study of T cells in localized non-small cell lung cancer. Study findings and constraints: Clonality peaked in uninvolved adjacent lung rather than tumor.

TCRdb keeps only in-frame clones here, not all; method: immunoSEQ multiplex PCR. The sample records 35,000 to 40,000 clones, around nine tenths being singletons. The sequencing used peripheral blood, collected before any cancer treatment. The TCR originated in a female donor at least 60 years old with stage I lung adenocarcinoma. V is TRBV4-1 and J is TRBJ2-3, with D perhaps TRBD1 (6 bases). The CDR3 loop reads CASSQPTGSTDTQYF. The CDR3 region has the DNA TGCGCCAGCAGCCAACCGACAGGAAGCACAGATACGCAGTATTTT.